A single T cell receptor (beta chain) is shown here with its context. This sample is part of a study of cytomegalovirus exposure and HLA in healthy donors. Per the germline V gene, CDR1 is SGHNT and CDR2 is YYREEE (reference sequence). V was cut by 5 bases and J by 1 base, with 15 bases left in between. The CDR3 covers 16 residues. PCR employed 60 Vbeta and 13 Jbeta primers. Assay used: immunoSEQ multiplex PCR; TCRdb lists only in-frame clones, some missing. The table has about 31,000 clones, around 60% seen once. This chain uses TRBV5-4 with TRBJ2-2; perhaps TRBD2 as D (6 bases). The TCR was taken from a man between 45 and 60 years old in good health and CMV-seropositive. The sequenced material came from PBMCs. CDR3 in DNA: TGTGCCAGCAGAACTGGGACTGCCGAGAACACCGGGGAGCTGTTTTTT. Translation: CASRTGTAENTGELFF.